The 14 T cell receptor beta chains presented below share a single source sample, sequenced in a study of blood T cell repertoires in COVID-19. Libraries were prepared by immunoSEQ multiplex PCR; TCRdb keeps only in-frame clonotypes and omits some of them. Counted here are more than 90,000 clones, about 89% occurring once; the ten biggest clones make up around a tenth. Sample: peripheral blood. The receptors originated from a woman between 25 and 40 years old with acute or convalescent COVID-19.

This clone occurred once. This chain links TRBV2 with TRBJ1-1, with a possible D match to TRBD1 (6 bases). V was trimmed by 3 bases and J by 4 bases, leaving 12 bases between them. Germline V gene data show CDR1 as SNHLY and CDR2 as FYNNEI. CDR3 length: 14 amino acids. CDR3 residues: CASSDGGSVTEAFF. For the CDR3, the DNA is TGTGCCAGCAGTGATGGGGGCAGCGTCACTGAAGCTTTCTTT. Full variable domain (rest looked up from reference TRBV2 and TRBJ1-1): EPEVTQTPSHQVTQMGQEVILRCVPISNHLYFYWYRQILGQKVEFLVSFYNNEISEKSEIFDDQFSVERPDGSNFTLKIRSTKLEDSAMYFCASSDGGSVTEAFFGQGTRLTVV.

The CDR3: CASSPPLIPEAFF. CDR3 bases: TGTGCCAGCTCACCCCCCCTTATTCCTGAAGCTTTCTTT. The gene calls are TRBV18 and TRBJ1-1; D unresolved. Trimming removed 3 bases from V and 6 bases from J, with 11 bases in between. This CDR3 has 13 amino acids. Per germline, CDR1 KGHSH and CDR2 LQKENI.

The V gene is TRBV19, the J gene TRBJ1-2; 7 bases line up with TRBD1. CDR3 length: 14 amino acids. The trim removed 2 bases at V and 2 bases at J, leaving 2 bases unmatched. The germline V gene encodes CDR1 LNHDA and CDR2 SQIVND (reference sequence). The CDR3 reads CASSITTGNYGYTF. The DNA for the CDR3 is TGTGCCAGTAGTATAACGACAGGGAACTATGGCTACACCTTC.

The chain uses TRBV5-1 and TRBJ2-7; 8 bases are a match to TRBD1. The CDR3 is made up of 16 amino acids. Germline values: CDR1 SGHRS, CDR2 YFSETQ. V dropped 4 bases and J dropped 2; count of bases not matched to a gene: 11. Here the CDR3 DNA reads TGCGCCAGCAGCCCCACGGGACAGGTCCTCACCTACGAGCAGTACTTC. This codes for CASSPTGQVLTYEQYF.

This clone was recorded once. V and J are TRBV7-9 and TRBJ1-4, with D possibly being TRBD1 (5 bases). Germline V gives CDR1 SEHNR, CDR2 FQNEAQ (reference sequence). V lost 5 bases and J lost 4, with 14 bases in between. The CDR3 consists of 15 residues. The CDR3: CASSQPQGINEKLFF. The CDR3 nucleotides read TGTGCCAGCAGCCAACCTCAGGGAATTAATGAAAAACTGTTTTTT.

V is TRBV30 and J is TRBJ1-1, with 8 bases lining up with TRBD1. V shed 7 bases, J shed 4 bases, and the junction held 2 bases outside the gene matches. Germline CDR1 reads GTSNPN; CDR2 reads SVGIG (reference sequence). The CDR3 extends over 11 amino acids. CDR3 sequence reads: CALGQGTEAFF. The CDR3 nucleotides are TGTGCCTTAGGACAGGGCACTGAAGCTTTCTTT.

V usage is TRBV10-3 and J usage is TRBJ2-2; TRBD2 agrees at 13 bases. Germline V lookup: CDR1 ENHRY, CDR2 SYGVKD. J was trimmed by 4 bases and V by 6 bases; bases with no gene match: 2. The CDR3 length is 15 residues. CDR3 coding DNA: TGTGCCATCAGGGGACTAGCGGGGCCCACCGGGGAGCTGTTTTTT. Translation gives CAIRGLAGPTGELFF.

DNA of the CDR3: TGTGCCAGCAGCTTAGTCGCCCGGGGAAATTCACCCCTCCACTTT. This translates into CASSLVARGNSPLHF. The chain recombines TRBV11-2 with TRBJ1-6; no clear D gene. This CDR3 comprises 15 residues. The ends were cut back, 1 base at V and 7 bases at J, with 11 bases in the middle. CDR1 SGHAT and CDR2 FQNNGV come from the germline V gene. The full variable domain, in which reference TRBV11-2 and TRBJ1-6 provide the parts outside the CDR3, is EAGVAQSPRYKIIEKRQSVAFWCNPISGHATLYWYQQILGQGPKLLIQFQNNGVVDDSQLPKDRFSAERLKGVDSTLKIQPAKLEDSAVYLCASSLVARGNSPLHFGNGTRLTVT.

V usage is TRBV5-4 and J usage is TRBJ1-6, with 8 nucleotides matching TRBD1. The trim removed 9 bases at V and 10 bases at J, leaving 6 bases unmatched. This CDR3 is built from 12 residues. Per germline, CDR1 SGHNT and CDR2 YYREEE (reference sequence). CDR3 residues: CAIGSGGSPLHF. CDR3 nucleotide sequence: TGTGCCATTGGTTCAGGGGGCTCACCCCTCCACTTT.

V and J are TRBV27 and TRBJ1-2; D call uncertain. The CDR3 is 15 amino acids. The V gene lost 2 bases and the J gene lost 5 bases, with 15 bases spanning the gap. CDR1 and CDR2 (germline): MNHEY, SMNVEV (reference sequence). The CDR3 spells CASSLTVEMSYGYTF. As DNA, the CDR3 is TGTGCCAGCAGTTTAACGGTAGAGATGTCTTATGGCTACACCTTC.

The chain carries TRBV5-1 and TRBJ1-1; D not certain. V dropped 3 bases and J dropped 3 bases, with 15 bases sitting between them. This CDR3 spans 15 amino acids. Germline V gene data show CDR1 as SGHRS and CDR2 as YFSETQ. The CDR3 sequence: CASSSSGGRDTEAFF. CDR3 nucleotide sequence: TGCGCCAGCAGCTCCTCGGGAGGGAGGGACACTGAAGCTTTCTTT.

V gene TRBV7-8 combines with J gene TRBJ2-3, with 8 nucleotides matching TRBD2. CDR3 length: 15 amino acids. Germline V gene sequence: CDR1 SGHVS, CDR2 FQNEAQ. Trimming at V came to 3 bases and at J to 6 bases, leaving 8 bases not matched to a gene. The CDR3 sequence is CASSFLGLAGDTQYF. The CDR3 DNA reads TGTGCCAGCAGCTTTTTAGGGCTAGCGGGCGATACGCAGTATTTT.

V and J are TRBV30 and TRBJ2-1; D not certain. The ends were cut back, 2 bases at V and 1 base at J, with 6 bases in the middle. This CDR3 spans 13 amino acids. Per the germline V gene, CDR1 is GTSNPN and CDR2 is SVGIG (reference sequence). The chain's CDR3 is CAWSPISYNEQFF. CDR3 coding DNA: TGTGCCTGGAGTCCTATTTCCTACAATGAGCAGTTCTTC.

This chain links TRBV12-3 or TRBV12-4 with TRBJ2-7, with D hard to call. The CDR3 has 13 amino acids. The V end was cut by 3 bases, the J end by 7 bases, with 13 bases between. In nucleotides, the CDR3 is TGTGCCAGCAGTTTGTCGAATATGCGGGAGCAGTACTTC. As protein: CASSLSNMREQYF.